This T cell receptor beta chain stems from a study of regulatory T cells in long-lasting Graves disease (dated by TCRdb to 2020 to 2023). Concerning the study at large: Newly diagnosed Graves' disease patients had taken antithyroid drugs for less than 3 months. Patients with persistent Graves' disease were compared with patients with newly diagnosed Graves' disease using TCR sequencing and RNA sequencing of peripheral blood. The study took place in China and was registered as a clinical trial. A total of some 33 samples were covered by TCR sequencing, comprising roughly 13 persistent and roughly 20 newly diagnosed Graves' disease patients.

The meaning of the sample's time point label: newly diagnosed GD, antithyroid drugs for less than 3 months. RNA was extracted from PBMCs in TRIzol for both TCR sequencing and RNA sequencing. Graves' disease was diagnosed according to American Thyroid Association guidelines. Recruitment of patients was carried out at an endocrinology department in Xi'an, China. From each patient, approximately 9.9 milliliters of peripheral blood was collected into an EDTA anticoagulant tube. Ficoll Paque Plus density gradient separation was used to isolate PBMCs, and no further T cell sorting was done. An Agilent 2100 Bioanalyzer and agarose gel were used to check RNA quality, while a NanoDrop 2000 measured RNA concentration. What the research found in general, with its limitations: Sequencing and analysis were restricted to the TCR beta chain. Lower TCR Shannon entropy and fewer highly expanded clones were observed in persistent Graves' disease patients than in newly diagnosed patients, which suggested clonal expansion. Preferential use of TRBV28, TRBJ1-2 and TRBJ2-5 was observed in persistent disease, whereas TRBV20-1 and TRBJ2-1 were favored in newly diagnosed disease. Only peripheral blood was studied, because thyroid tissue, the primary lesion, was inaccessible. Patients with persistent disease shared more public clonotypes (fewer than 3,000) than newly diagnosed patients did (around 1,000). As a limitation, the authors acknowledged that the small sample size may reduce accuracy.

This clonotype has more than one count but fewer than ten. What this receptor recognizes is not known. No base quality information exists; no much larger clone differs at one position. Deletion took 0 bases off V and 3 bases off J, with a span of 16 bases between the germline ends. Inclusive of the bounding cysteine and phenylalanine, the CDR3 is 16 residues long. CDR3 DNA is the only sequence kept; it has 48 bases, read in frame from the first base. CDR1 SGHRS and CDR2 YFSETQ were looked up in the germline V gene. The method behind the library was multiplex PCR. For sequencing, an Illumina HiSeq 4000 was employed. To build TCR beta libraries, CDR3 regions were amplified by Arm-PCR using iRepertoire HTBI primers. Gel purification was performed on PCR products prior to sequencing. The original pipeline was this. A total of around 59 TRBV and under 15 TRBJ segments were identified across samples and were used for gene usage analysis of CDR3 amino acid clonotypes. Filtered high-quality paired reads were merged into contigs using COPE and FqMerger. BLAST was used to align contigs to IMGT TRBV, TRBD and TRBJ reference genes, and CDR3 was defined according to IMGT. Clonotypes above 0.1% frequency were classified as highly expanded clones. Shannon entropy was used to measure repertoire diversity, and the Gini coefficient was used to measure V-J evenness. Public clonotypes were defined as clonotypes shared by more than one individual. Using fastp trimming at Q25 and MiXCR clonotype assembly, TCRdb reanalyzed the public sequencing data and kept in-frame beta chains. Rows are unified per CDR3 protein, each entry keeping the most common DNA and genes. The V and J calls and clone size come from TCRdb's table, not from the authors' own analysis. For this sample there are more than 450,000 distinct CDR3 sequences; 12% appear just once. Clones ranked in the top ten supply over 7% of the sample.

A further study also used this sample, focusing on T cells in Graves' hyperthyroidism and ophthalmopathy. As the second paper documents: Graves' hyperthyroidism was defined as stable when no progression to ophthalmopathy occurred over 18 months of follow-up. Hyperthyroidism patients were newly diagnosed, had a disease duration of under 2 months, and were aged 18 to 65 years. The study excluded patients with uncontrolled infections, other autoimmune diseases, pregnancy or lactation. Diagnoses were based on clinical symptoms, serum thyroxine and TRAb, thyroid ultrasound and orbital computed tomography. For the first round of RT-PCR on the TCR CDR3, the HTBI primer set was used together with the Qiagen OneStep RT-PCR kit. Most expanded thyroid clonotypes (frequency above 0.001) were also detected in blood, suggesting blood repertoires may reflect thyroid immune responses. A model built on a 13 V-J signature distinguished ophthalmopathy from stable hyperthyroidism, reaching roughly 88% sensitivity and about 81% specificity in cross-validation and 80%/75% in testing. In validation, the model predicted progression to ophthalmopathy a median of around six months before onset, with roughly 71% sensitivity and about 75% specificity. To identify distinguishing TCR V-J signatures, a discovery cohort of 100 or so patients was used, comprising 40 to 45 with Graves' ophthalmopathy and 57 with stable Graves' hyperthyroidism. Prospective prediction of ophthalmopathy was tested in an independent validation cohort of approximately 19 hyperthyroidism patients and 15 to 17 patients who later progressed to ophthalmopathy. For training and testing, the 100 or so patients in the discovery cohort were randomly divided in a 7:3 ratio. Thyroid tissue and blood T-cell repertoires from six Graves' hyperthyroidism patients were also compared in the study. After sampling, hyperthyroidism patients received methimazole starting at 30 mg daily, and ophthalmopathy patients received high-dose intravenous methylprednisolone. Libraries were constructed in a second round of multiplex PCR, after which size selection and purification were performed. Sequencing of the libraries was done on an Illumina HiSeq2000 using paired-end 100 bp reads. SOAPnuke was used to process the raw data, throwing out any read that contained adapters or uncalled bases, had a mean Phred below 15, or lacked an exact constant-primer or identifier match. High-quality paired reads were merged using COPE v1.2.5, and each unique nucleotide sequence was defined as a clonotype. MiTCR v1.1 was used to align the clonotypes against IMGT TRBV, TRBD and TRBJ reference segments. Analysis was restricted to V-J combinations with a frequency above 0.0001, which covered about 99% of repertoires. The TCS score was defined as the ratio of F50 (clonal expansion) to E x V (chaos), calculated using BLOSUM62-based TCRdist between CDR3 peptides within each V-J. Welch's t-statistics and random forest reduced 514 V-J features to 10 to 15, which were used in a naive Bayes classifier (R e1071). No statistical method was used to fix the sample size in advance, and group allocation was not hidden from the investigators. The paper reports TCR Vbeta CDR3 sequencing of 135 peripheral blood samples: around 41 ophthalmopathy, 70 to 85 hyperthyroidism and 17 progressor patients.

This TCR was recovered from a woman in her 30s with Graves disease. Donor details come from another sample of the same person, matched by shared clones. The chain is assembled from TRBV5-1 and TRBJ2-7, with TRBD1 as a weak D call on 5 bases. The input for sequencing was peripheral blood mononuclear cells (PBMCs), taken at new diagnosis, from a patient treated with antithyroid drugs. The base sequence is TGCGCCAGCAGCTTGGCAGGGCTCCATGGTTTCTACGAGCAGTACTTC. It encodes CASSLAGLHGFYEQYF.